A single sample gave rise to the 7 T cell receptor beta chains below, sequenced in a study of circulating CD8 cells and anti-PD-1 response in melanoma. Using around 16 ng of total RNA, TCR libraries were made with the QIAseq Immune Repertoire TCR panel. TCRdb re-analysed the reads in MiXCR, keeping a single row per CDR3 protein. The data show about 890 distinct CDR3 sequences, almost 8% seen once. Live CD3+CD8+TCRalphabeta+ cells were sorted into four subsets by PD-1 and/or TIGIT. The sequences come from CD8+ T cells from PBMCs, collected at baseline or after one month of anti-PD-1 therapy (not recorded which). The source of these receptors is a human donor with melanoma.

By proportion, this clonotype is medium-sized. The CDR3 coding sequence is TGTGCCTGGAGTGTTTCAGTGGAGGCTTTCTTT. It yields the protein CAWSVSVEAFF. This chain links TRBV30 with TRBJ1-1; D is unresolved. This CDR3 is built from 11 residues. Germline V gene data show CDR1 as GTSNPN and CDR2 as SVGIG (reference sequence). Trimming left V 0 bases short and J 11 bases short, with 10 bases between.

This clonotype is large within its sample. This sequence joins TRBV10-2 and TRBJ1-4; tentatively, D is TRBD1 (5 bases). This CDR3 has 15 residues. The germline V and J ends were trimmed by 1 base and 2 bases, with 8 bases remaining between them. The germline V gene has CDR1 WSHSY and CDR2 SAAADI. The CDR3 bases are TGCGCCAGCAGTGAGTTGCAGGGTACTAATGAAAAACTGTTTTTT. Translating it yields CASSELQGTNEKLFF.

This clonotype has more than one count but fewer than ten. The likely explanation is a read error, given a far larger clone one base away. This chain joins TRBV28 and TRBJ2-7, with 7 nucleotides matching TRBD1. V lost 3 bases, J lost 7 bases, and 9 bases stayed unmatched. Germline lookup yields CDR1 MDHEN and CDR2 SYDVKM. This CDR3 has 14 residues. CDR3 DNA sequence: TGTGCCAGCAGTTTTGAAGGGGGCTACAATGAGCAGTACTTC. It translates to CASSFEGGYNEQYF.

This clonotype ranks as medium-sized (0.01 to 0.1%). V is TRBV28 and J is TRBJ1-1; 7 bases fit TRBD1. CDR1 is MDHEN and CDR2 is SYDVKM in the germline V gene. The junction had 5 bases not matched to a gene; V was cut back by 7 bases and J by 0 bases. The CDR3 has 14 residues. DNA for the CDR3: TGTGCCAGCATCCGCAGGGGGATGAACACTGAAGCTTTCTTT. Encoded protein: CASIRRGMNTEAFF. The full variable domain, with the rest looked up from reference TRBV28 and TRBJ1-1, is DVKVTQSSRYLVKRTGEKVFLECVQDMDHENMFWYRQDPGLGLRLIYFSYDVKMKEKGDIPEGYSVSREKKERFSLILESASTNQTSMYLCASIRRGMNTEAFFGQGTRLTVV.

This clonotype ranks as large. This chain links TRBV28 with TRBJ1-1; no firm D call. The CDR3 consists of 14 residues. In germline, CDR1 is MDHEN, CDR2 SYDVKM. V shed 1 base and J shed 4 bases, with 10 bases lying between them. DNA of the CDR3: TGTGCCAGCAGTTTATCGCGGAGGAGCACTGAAGCTTTCTTT. Its translation is CASSLSRRSTEAFF.

By proportion, this clonotype is large. J is TRBJ2-5 and V is TRBV14; D gene ambiguous. Trimming removed 1 base from V and 0 bases from J, with 9 bases in between. In germline, CDR1 is SGHDN, CDR2 FVKESK. The CDR3 loop spans 15 amino acids. CDR3 in DNA: TGTGCCAGCAGCCAAGGAAGAGTCCACCAAGAGACCCAGTACTTC. This translates into CASSQGRVHQETQYF.

This clonotype is labeled medium-sized. This chain links TRBV2 with TRBJ2-5, with 10 bases aligning to TRBD2. The V and J ends lost 4 bases and 5 bases, in that order; junction bases with no gene match: 10. The CDR3 spans 16 residues. Germline V gene data show CDR1 as SNHLY and CDR2 as FYNNEI. The CDR3: CASSAPSGGAFETQYF. Written as DNA, the CDR3 is TGTGCCAGCAGTGCACCCAGCGGGGGGGCCTTTGAGACCCAGTACTTC.